These 23 T cell receptor beta chains were all obtained from the same sample, sequenced in a study of T-cell memory formation after mild COVID-19. TCRdb passed the 5' RACE reads through MiXCR, listing each CDR3 protein once. The sample has 250,000 to 300,000 distinct CDR3 sequences, about 16% seen once; the top ten hold 23%. Sequences were obtained from PBMCs or a T cell subset sorted from them (not recorded which). The receptor set was obtained from a man younger than 35 who had mild COVID-19 (a few samples of this study predate the infection). Cell type and time point are not known.

This chain uses TRBV7-3 with TRBJ2-3, with D possibly being TRBD2 (7 bases). V dropped 6 bases and J dropped 0 bases, with 16 bases sitting between them. CDR3 length: 16 residues. Germline assignment: CDR1 SGHTA and CDR2 FQGTGA. DNA of the CDR3: TGTGCCAGCAGAAGGGGGGGCGGCACTAGCACAGATACGCAGTATTTT. This sequence encodes CASRRGGGTSTDTQYF.

This clonotype turned up a few times. The chain recombines TRBV4-3 with TRBJ1-3; TRBD1 aligns across 8 bases. Germline loops: CDR1 LGHNA, CDR2 YSLEER. Losses at the gene ends were 9 bases for V and 8 bases for J; bases not matched to a gene: 6. This CDR3 contains 12 residues. This chain's CDR3 is CASGTGVDTIYF. The CDR3 bases are TGCGCCAGTGGGACAGGTGTGGACACCATATATTTT.

This clonotype came up many times. CDR3 sequence: CASSTGVLHNEQFF. CDR3 nucleotides: TGTGCCAGCAGTACAGGGGTCCTCCATAATGAGCAGTTCTTC. J is TRBJ2-1 and V is TRBV25-1; 7 bases line up with TRBD1. This CDR3 spans 14 amino acids. With V trimmed by 5 bases and J by 7 bases, 8 bases remained unmatched. Germline V CDR1 and CDR2: MGHDK, SYGVNS.

This chain connects TRBV14 to TRBJ1-5; D remains ambiguous. The CDR3 loop spans 14 amino acids. With 5 bases removed from V and 4 bases from J, the gap between germline ends came to 12 bases. The germline V gene encodes CDR1 SGHDN and CDR2 FVKESK. CDR3 nucleotide sequence: TGTGCCAGCAGCTCCCTCAGGATTAATCAGCCCCAGCATTTT. This gives the protein CASSSLRINQPQHF.

This clonotype was seen a handful of times. The CDR3 loop is CASSQSLTGGTEAFF. CDR3 DNA sequence: TGCGCCAGCAGCCAAAGTTTGACAGGGGGGACTGAAGCTTTCTTT. This rearrangement joins TRBV4-1 to TRBJ1-1, with 9 bases that match TRBD1. The trim removed 2 bases at V and 5 bases at J, leaving 6 bases unmatched. The V gene's germline CDR1 is MGHRA and CDR2 YSYEKL. The length of the CDR3 is 15 residues.

In DNA form, the CDR3 reads TGTGCCAGCAGCCAAGACTTCGACAGGAGATACGAGCAGTACTTC. It specifies CASSQDFDRRYEQYF. The V call is TRBV14, the J call TRBJ2-7; maybe TRBD1 (6 bases). This CDR3 is 15 amino acids long. V was clipped by 0 bases and J by 4 bases, with 13 bases between them. Germline V CDR1 and CDR2: SGHDN, FVKESK.

This chain connects TRBV11-2 to TRBJ2-2; 10 bases agree with TRBD2. The CDR3 has 16 amino acids. Per germline, CDR1 SGHAT and CDR2 FQNNGV. V lost 4 bases to trimming and J lost 4 bases; unmatched junction nucleotides: 6. The CDR3 nucleotides read TGTGCCAGCAGCTCAATAGCGGGGGGACGCACCGGGGAGCTGTTTTTT. Translation: CASSSIAGGRTGELFF.

This chain uses TRBV28 with TRBJ1-6, with D unclear. Deletions cut 4 bases from V and 7 bases from J, with 8 bases between. CDR1 is MDHEN, CDR2 SYDVKM, per germline. The CDR3 loop spans 13 amino acids. The DNA of the CDR3 is TGTGCCAGCAGTTCGCTACAGAATTCACCCCTCCACTTT. It yields the protein CASSSLQNSPLHF. The whole variable domain, filled in from reference TRBV28 and TRBJ1-6, reads DVKVTQSSRYLVKRTGEKVFLECVQDMDHENMFWYRQDPGLGLRLIYFSYDVKMKEKGDIPEGYSVSREKKERFSLILESASTNQTSMYLCASSSLQNSPLHFGNGTRLTVT.

This clonotype has only a few counts. The rearrangement joins TRBV20-1 to TRBJ2-3; weak D call: TRBD1 (6 bases). V was shortened by 3 bases and J by 6 bases, with 13 bases between the two germline ends. The CDR3 contains 13 residues. Germline lookup yields CDR1 DFQATT and CDR2 SNEGSKA (reference sequence). The CDR3 here is CSASRQVGDTQYF. The CDR3 DNA follows: TGCAGTGCTAGTCGACAGGTGGGGGATACGCAGTATTTT.

V and J are TRBV6-2 or TRBV6-3 and TRBJ2-5, with 8 bases aligning to TRBD2. CDR1 and CDR2 (germline): MNHEY, SVGEGT. J gave up 3 bases and V 11 bases, and 11 bases lay outside the gene matches. The CDR3 is 14 amino acids. The CDR3 sequence is CAGSPGGHKETQYF. Here the CDR3 DNA reads TGTGCCGGATCCCCGGGGGGGCACAAAGAGACCCAGTACTTC.

V is TRBV18 and J is TRBJ2-7; tentative D call: TRBD1 (5 bases). The ends were cut back, 2 bases at V and 4 bases at J, with 9 bases in the middle. Germline V CDR1 and CDR2: KGHSH, LQKENI. CDR3 length equals 13 residues. CDR3 bases: TGTGCCAGCTCACCAGGGGCAGAGTACGAGCAGTACTTC. This codes for CASSPGAEYEQYF.

The rearrangement uses TRBV12-3 or TRBV12-4 and TRBJ2-3; D is undetermined. The V gene lost 3 bases and the J gene lost 1 base, with 8 bases spanning the gap. This CDR3 contains 14 residues. The CDR3 sequence: CASSFGIRTDTQYF. In DNA form, the CDR3 reads TGTGCCAGCAGTTTTGGAATTCGCACAGATACGCAGTATTTT.

The chain joins TRBV4-1 to TRBJ1-1; 9 positions match TRBD1. Germline V lookup: CDR1 MGHRA, CDR2 YSYEKL. V trimming: 4 bases; J trimming: 8 bases; junction bases outside the gene matches: 11. This CDR3 is 15 amino acids long. CDR3 in amino acids: CASSPNTQGAREAFF. CDR3 nucleotide sequence: TGCGCCAGCAGCCCCAACACACAGGGGGCGCGGGAAGCTTTCTTT.

The chain recombines TRBV28 with TRBJ2-7; TRBD1 matches 7 bases. Germline CDR1 reads MDHEN; CDR2 reads SYDVKM. CDR3 length: 12 residues. J gave up 5 bases and V 10 bases, and 8 bases lay outside the gene matches. This CDR3 reads CATTQGSHEQYV. Written as DNA, the CDR3 is TGTGCCACTACACAGGGGTCCCACGAGCAGTACGTC.

This chain connects TRBV6-5 to TRBJ1-5; D is perhaps TRBD1 (5 bases). This CDR3 region has 14 residues. The germline V gene encodes CDR1 MNHEY and CDR2 SVGAGI. V dropped 4 bases and J dropped 3 bases, with 10 bases sitting between them. The CDR3 loop is CASSSQGPNQPQHF. The CDR3 coding sequence is TGTGCCAGCAGTTCCCAGGGCCCCAATCAGCCCCAGCATTTT.

V usage is TRBV27 and J usage is TRBJ2-1, with 10 bases identical to TRBD2. V lost 6 bases to trimming and J lost 4 bases; unmatched junction nucleotides: 6. The V gene's germline CDR1 is MNHEY and CDR2 SMNVEV (reference sequence). This CDR3 is built from 15 residues. CDR3 residues: CASRGGLAVYNEQFF. The CDR3 bases are TGTGCCAGCAGGGGTGGACTAGCGGTTTACAATGAGCAGTTCTTC.

This clonotype has a handful of counts. The chain employs TRBV6-1 and TRBJ1-1, with D perhaps TRBD1 (6 bases). The V gene's germline CDR1 is MNHNS and CDR2 SASEGT. Deletions cut 5 bases from V and 6 bases from J, with 7 bases between. The length of the CDR3 is 11 residues. The CDR3 protein is CASSRGSEAFF. The CDR3 region has the DNA TGTGCCAGCAGTAGGGGGTCTGAAGCTTTCTTT.

This clonotype was seen only a few times. The gene calls are TRBV20-1 and TRBJ2-5; a weak D match, TRBD1 (5 bases). Trimming took 3 bases from V and 5 from J, leaving 13 bases between them. Looked up from germline, CDR1 is DFQATT and CDR2 is SNEGSKA (reference sequence). This CDR3 is 13 amino acids long. In nucleotides, the CDR3 is TGCAGTGCTAGGCTGGCAGGGAAGGAGACCCAGTACTTC. Its protein is CSARLAGKETQYF.

This clonotype was counted a few times. This sequence joins TRBV10-3 and TRBJ2-3; D remains unclear. This CDR3 spans 15 amino acids. CDR1 is ENHRY and CDR2 is SYGVKD in the germline V gene. V gave up 2 bases and J gave up 6 bases, with 15 bases separating them. The CDR3 reads CAISEGLSSRDTQYF. The CDR3, as DNA: TGTGCCATCAGTGAGGGCCTCTCCAGCCGGGATACGCAGTATTTT.

This clonotype occurred a few times. This sequence joins TRBV29-1 and TRBJ2-3, with 7 bases that match TRBD2. There are 14 residues in the CDR3. Trimming took 4 bases from V and 0 from J; bases not matched to a gene: 4. CDR1 and CDR2 from the germline V gene are SQVTM and ANQGSEA. Here the CDR3 reads CSVGFGGSTDTQYF. The CDR3 nucleotides are TGCAGCGTTGGTTTCGGGGGGAGCACAGATACGCAGTATTTT.

This clonotype appeared a few times. V usage is TRBV5-1 and J usage is TRBJ1-1, with D unresolved. The CDR3 runs 11 residues. Looked up from germline, CDR1 is SGHRS and CDR2 is YFSETQ. V lost 6 bases and J lost 6, with 9 bases in between. CDR3 bases: TGCGCCAGCAAGGTAGGACCTGAAGCTTTCTTT. The encoded protein is CASKVGPEAFF.

This chain joins TRBV10-2 and TRBJ2-5; TRBD2 matches at 8 bases. The CDR3 totals 16 residues. CDR1 and CDR2 (germline): WSHSY, SAAADI. J lost 1 base, V lost 2 bases, and 6 bases had no gene match. CDR3 in amino acids: CASSEGNGGAQETQYF. The CDR3 region has the DNA TGCGCCAGCAGTGAGGGTAACGGGGGGGCCCAAGAGACCCAGTACTTC.

V usage is TRBV7-9 and J usage is TRBJ2-5; 15 positions match TRBD2. Germline CDR1 is SEHNR and CDR2 is FQNEAQ (reference sequence). The CDR3 sequence is 17 residues long. With V trimmed by 6 bases and J by 0 bases, 5 bases remained unmatched. CDR3 sequence reads: CASRPGLAGGYQETQYF. In DNA, the CDR3 is TGTGCCAGCAGACCTGGACTAGCGGGGGGGTACCAAGAGACCCAGTACTTC. Filled out from reference TRBV7-9 and TRBJ2-5, the complete variable domain reads DTGVSQNPRHKITKRGQNVTFRCDPISEHNRLYWYRQTLGQGPEFLTYFQNEAQLEKSRLLSDRFSAERPKGSFSTLEIQRTEQGDSAMYLCASRPGLAGGYQETQYFGPGTRLLVL.